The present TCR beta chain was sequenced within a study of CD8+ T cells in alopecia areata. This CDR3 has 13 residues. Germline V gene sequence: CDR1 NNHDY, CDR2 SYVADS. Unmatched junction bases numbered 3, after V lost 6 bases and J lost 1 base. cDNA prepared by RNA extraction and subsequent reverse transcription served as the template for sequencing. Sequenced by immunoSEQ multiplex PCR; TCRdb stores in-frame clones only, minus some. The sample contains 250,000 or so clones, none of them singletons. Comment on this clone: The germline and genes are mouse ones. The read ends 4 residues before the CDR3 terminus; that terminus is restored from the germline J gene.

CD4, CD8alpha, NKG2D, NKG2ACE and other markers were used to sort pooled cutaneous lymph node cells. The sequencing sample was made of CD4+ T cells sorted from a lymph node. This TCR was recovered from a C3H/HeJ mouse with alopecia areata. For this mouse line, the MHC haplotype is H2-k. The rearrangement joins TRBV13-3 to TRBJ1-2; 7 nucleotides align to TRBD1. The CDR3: CASTRDRNSDYTF. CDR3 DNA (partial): TGTGCCAGCACCCGGGACAGAAACTCC.